This T cell receptor beta chain is from a study of T-cell reconstitution after alpha-beta-depleted transplantation in children. Study-level results: About two months after transplant, alpha-beta T cells reportedly came from several hundred expanded graft clones. The study traced high day-60 TCRbeta diversity in some patients to surviving recipient T cells and thymic progenitors. T-cell counts and diversity at one year following transplant were attributed mainly to newly produced T cells.

This clonotype was seen a handful of times. Its antigen remains unknown. Molecular barcoding with unique molecular identifiers was used for the TCRbeta library. TCRdb fed the PCR reads into MiXCR, producing one record per CDR3 protein. In the table there are about 420,000 distinct CDR3 sequences, about 17% of which are singletons. Unmatched junction bases numbered 15, after V lost 5 bases and J lost 3 bases. CDR1 is LGHDT, CDR2 YNNKEL, per germline (reference sequence). The CDR3 loop spans 17 amino acids. This rearrangement joins TRBV3-1 to TRBJ2-7; TRBD1 aligns across 8 bases. This sequence was found in a boy under two years old who had a stem cell transplant for Wiskott-Aldrich syndrome, so the T cells may come from the graft donor. Source: PBMCs, mostly from graft donor cells, taken 360 days after TCRalphabeta/CD19-depleted stem cell transplant. CDR3 sequence reads: CASSSKFGIQGVYEQYF. CDR3 sequence (DNA): TGTGCCAGCAGCTCCAAATTCGGGATACAGGGGGTCTACGAGCAGTACTTC.